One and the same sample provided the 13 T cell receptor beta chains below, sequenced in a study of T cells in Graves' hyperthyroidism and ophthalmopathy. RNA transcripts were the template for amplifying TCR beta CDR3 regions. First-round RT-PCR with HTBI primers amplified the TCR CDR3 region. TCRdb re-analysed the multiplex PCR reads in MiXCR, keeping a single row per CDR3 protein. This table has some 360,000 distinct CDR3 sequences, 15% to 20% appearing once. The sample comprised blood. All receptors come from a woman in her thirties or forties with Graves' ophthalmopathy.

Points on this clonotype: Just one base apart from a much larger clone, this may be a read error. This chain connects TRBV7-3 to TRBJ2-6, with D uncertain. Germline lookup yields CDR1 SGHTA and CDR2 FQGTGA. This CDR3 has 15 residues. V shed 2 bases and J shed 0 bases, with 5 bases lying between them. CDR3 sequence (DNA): TGTGCCAGCAGCTTAGAATCCTCTGGGGCCAACGTCCTGACTTTC. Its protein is CASSLESSGANVLTF.

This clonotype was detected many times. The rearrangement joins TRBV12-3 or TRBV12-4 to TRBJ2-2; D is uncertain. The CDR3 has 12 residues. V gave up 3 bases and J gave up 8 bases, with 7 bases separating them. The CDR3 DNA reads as TGTGCCAGCAGTTTGCTCATAGGGGAGCTGTTTTTT. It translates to CASSLLIGELFF.

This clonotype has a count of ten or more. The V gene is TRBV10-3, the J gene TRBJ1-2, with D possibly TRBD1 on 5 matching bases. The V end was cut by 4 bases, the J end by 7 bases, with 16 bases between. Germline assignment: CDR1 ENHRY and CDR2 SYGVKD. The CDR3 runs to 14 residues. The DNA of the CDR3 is TGTGCCATCAGTGGGGGCGCCGGTGAACGTGGCTACACCTTC. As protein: CAISGGAGERGYTF.

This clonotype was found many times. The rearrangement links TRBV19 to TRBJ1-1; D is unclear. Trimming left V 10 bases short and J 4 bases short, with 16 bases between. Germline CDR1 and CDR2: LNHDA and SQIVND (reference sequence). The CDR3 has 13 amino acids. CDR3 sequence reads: CATTVGWVTEAFF. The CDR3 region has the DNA TGTGCCACCACGGTAGGGTGGGTCACTGAAGCTTTCTTT.

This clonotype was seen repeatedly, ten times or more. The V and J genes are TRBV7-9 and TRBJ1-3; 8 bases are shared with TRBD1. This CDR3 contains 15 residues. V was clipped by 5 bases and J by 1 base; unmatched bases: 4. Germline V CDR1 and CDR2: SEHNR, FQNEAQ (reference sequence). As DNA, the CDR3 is TGTGCCAGCAGCCCTCGACAGGGGTCTGGAAACACCATATATTTT. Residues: CASSPRQGSGNTIYF.

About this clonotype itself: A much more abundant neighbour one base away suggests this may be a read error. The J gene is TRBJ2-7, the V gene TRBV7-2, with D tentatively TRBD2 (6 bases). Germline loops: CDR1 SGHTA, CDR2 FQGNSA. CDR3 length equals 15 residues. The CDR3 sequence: CASGLAVRTHYEQYF. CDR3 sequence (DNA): TGTGCCAGCGGCTTAGCGGTCCGGACACACTACGAGCAGTACTTC.

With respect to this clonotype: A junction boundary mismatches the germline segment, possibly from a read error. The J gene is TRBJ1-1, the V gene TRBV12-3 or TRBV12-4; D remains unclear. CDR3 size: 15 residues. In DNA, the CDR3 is TGTGCCAGCATCTTCGGAGGTTCCATGAACTCTGAAGCTTTCTTT. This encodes CASIFGGSMNSEAFF.

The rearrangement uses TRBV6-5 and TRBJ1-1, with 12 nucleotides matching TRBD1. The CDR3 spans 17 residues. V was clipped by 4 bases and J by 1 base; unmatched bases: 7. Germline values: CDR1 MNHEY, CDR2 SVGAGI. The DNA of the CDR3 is TGTGCCAGCAGTTTTCGGGACAGGGGGCGCCGGAACACTGAAGCTTTCTTT. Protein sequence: CASSFRDRGRRNTEAFF.

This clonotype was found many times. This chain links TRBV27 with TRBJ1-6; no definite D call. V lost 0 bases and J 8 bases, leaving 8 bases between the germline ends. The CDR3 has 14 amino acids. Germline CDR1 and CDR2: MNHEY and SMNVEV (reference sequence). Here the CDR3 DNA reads TGTGCCAGCAGTTTATCCGGACCTCATTCACCCCTCCACTTT. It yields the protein CASSLSGPHSPLHF.

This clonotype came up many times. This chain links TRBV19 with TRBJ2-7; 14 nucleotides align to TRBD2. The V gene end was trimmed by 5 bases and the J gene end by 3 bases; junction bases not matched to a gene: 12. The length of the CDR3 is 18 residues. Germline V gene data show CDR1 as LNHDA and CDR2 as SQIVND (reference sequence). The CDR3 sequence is CASSGTSGRGGTYYEQYF. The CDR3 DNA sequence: TGTGCCAGTAGTGGGACTAGCGGGAGAGGGGGGACTTACTACGAGCAGTACTTC.

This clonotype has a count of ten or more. CDR3 sequence (DNA): TGTGCCAGCAGTTTACAGGGGGGGAGCACTGAAGCTTTCTTT. It translates to CASSLQGGSTEAFF. This chain uses TRBV28 with TRBJ1-1, with 7 nucleotides matching TRBD1. The CDR3 contains 14 residues. The germline gives CDR1 MDHEN, CDR2 SYDVKM. Germline trimming cut 2 bases from V and 4 bases from J; bases unmatched to any gene: 4.

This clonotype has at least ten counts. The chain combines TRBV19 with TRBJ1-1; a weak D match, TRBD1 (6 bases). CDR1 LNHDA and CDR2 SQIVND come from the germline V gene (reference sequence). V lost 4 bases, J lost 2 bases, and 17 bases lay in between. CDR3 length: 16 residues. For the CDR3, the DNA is TGTGCCAGTAGTAAGGTCAGGGGTCTACACAACACTGAAGCTTTCTTT. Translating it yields CASSKVRGLHNTEAFF.

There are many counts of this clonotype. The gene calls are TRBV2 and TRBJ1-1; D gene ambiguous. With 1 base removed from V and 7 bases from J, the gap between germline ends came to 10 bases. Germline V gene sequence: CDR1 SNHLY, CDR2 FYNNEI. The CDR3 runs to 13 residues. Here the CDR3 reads CASSEGLFGEAFF. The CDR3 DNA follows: TGTGCCAGCAGTGAAGGACTCTTCGGTGAAGCTTTCTTT.